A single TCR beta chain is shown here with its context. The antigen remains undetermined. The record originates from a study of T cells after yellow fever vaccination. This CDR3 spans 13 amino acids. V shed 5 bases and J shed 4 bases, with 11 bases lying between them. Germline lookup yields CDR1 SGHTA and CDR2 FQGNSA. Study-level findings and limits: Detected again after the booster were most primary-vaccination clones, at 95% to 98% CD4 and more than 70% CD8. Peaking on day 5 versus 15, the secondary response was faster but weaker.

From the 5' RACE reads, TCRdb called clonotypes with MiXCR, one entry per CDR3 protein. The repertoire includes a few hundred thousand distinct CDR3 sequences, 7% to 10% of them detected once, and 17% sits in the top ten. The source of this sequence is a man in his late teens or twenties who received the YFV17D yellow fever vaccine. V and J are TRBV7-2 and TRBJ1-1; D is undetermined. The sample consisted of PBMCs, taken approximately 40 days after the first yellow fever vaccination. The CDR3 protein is CASSPTFSTEAFF. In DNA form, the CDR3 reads TGTGCCAGCAGCCCGACTTTCAGCACTGAAGCTTTCTTT.